Listed below are T cell receptor beta chains from one sample, sequenced in a study of blood T cells in healthy people across ages. Each CDR3 protein is one row after TCRdb ran MiXCR on the 5' RACE reads. The top ten hold 7% to 9% of the sample, which has about 1,800,000 distinct CDR3 sequences, roughly 30% seen once. The sequenced sample consisted of blood. Receptors were obtained from a young woman in good health. CDR3s include the opening cysteine and the closing phenylalanine or tryptophan. D genes are given only for firm matches. Clone sizes are given selectively: once, few, many, or a class where the clone is expanded.

clone_size j_call d_call v_call cdr3_aa cdr3_nt
few TRBJ1-2 TRBD1 TRBV28 CASTFSGGGYGYTF TGTGCCAGCACGTTTTCAGGGGGGGGCTATGGCTACACCTTC
few TRBJ2-3 TRBD2 TRBV12-3/TRBV12-4 CASTKLATDTQYF TGTGCCAGTACCAAACTAGCGACAGATACGCAGTATTTT
many TRBJ1-2 - TRBV29-1 CSVDVGDGYTF TGCAGCGTTGACGTCGGGGACGGCTACACCTTC
few TRBJ2-1 TRBD2 TRBV3-1 CASSQDSGGQMKQFF TGTGCCAGCAGCCAAGATAGCGGGGGCCAGATGAAGCAGTTCTTC
few TRBJ2-2 - TRBV6-1 CASSPGGRATNTGELFF TGTGCCAGCAGCCCCGGGGGCAGGGCGACGAACACCGGGGAGCTGTTTTTT
few TRBJ1-4 - TRBV5-1 CASSSNINREEKLFF TGCGCCAGCAGCTCGAATATCAACCGGGAAGAAAAACTGTTTTTT
few TRBJ2-7 - TRBV11-2 CASSARPRTSSYEQYF TGTGCCAGCAGCGCACGCCCCCGGACGAGCTCCTACGAGCAGTACTTC
- TRBJ1-1 TRBD1 TRBV4-1 CASSRVRGTEAFF TGCGCCAGCAGCCGAGTCAGGGGGACTGAAGCTTTCTTT
many TRBJ2-7 TRBD1 TRBV29-1 CSVATGQTGYEQYF TGCAGCGTCGCAACGGGACAGACGGGATACGAGCAGTACTTC
- TRBJ2-5 - TRBV6-5 CASSYLGGAGETQYF TGTGCCAGCAGTTACCTCGGGGGAGCCGGGGAGACCCAGTACTTC
few TRBJ2-7 - TRBV28 CASTGQTPNEQYF TGTGCCAGCACCGGGCAGACTCCTAACGAGCAGTACTTC
- TRBJ1-1 - TRBV20-1 CSARDWGLERAFF TGCAGTGCTAGAGATTGGGGTTTAGAAAGAGCTTTCTTT
- TRBJ2-5 TRBD2 TRBV29-1 CSVGEGQETQYF TGCAGCGTTGGGGAGGGACAAGAGACCCAGTACTTC
many TRBJ2-3 - TRBV10-2 CASSVGSGSRTDTQYF TGCGCCAGCAGTGTGGGAAGCGGGTCACGCACAGATACGCAGTATTTT
- TRBJ2-5 - TRBV24-1 CATSARDRGNDGPPQETQYF TGTGCCACCAGTGCCCGGGACCGCGGTAATGACGGGCCGCCCCAAGAGACCCAGTACTTC
- TRBJ2-5 - TRBV6-6 CASRPSSQGAYEHYF TGTGCCAGCAGACCCTCTTCACAGGGAGCGTACGAGCATTACTTC
- TRBJ2-4 TRBD2 TRBV12-5 CASGYLAGGYEQYF TGTGCTAGTGGTTATCTAGCGGGGGGTTATGAGCAGTACTTC